This TCR beta chain is from a study of T cell responses to AZD1222 COVID-19 vaccine. Study-level findings and limits: Spike was spanned by vaccine-associated CD4 TCRs, which were dominant at 160-218 and 743-854. The repertoires were collected only after the peak T cell response. Mostly white British, mostly female donors; authors suggested clonal diversity may be underestimated.

With 8 bases clipped from V and 0 bases from J, the junction kept 5 bases outside the gene matches. CDR1 is LNHDA and CDR2 is SQIVND in the germline V gene (reference sequence). The CDR3 is 14 amino acids. As concerns this clone: Its antigen is not known.

Libraries were prepared by immunoSEQ multiplex PCR; TCRdb keeps only in-frame clonotypes and omits some of them. The sample shows 85,000 to 120,000 clones, about nine tenths of them seen only once. Here the sequenced sample was peripheral blood, taken 28 days after the second AZD1222 dose. The origin of this receptor is an adult who received the AZD1222 COVID-19 vaccine. The J gene is TRBJ2-3, the V gene TRBV19, with 7 bases that match TRBD1. CDR3 residues: CASQLGGSTDTQYF. Written as DNA, the CDR3 is TGTGCCAGTCAATTAGGGGGCAGCACAGATACGCAGTATTTT.